The entry below gives a single T cell receptor beta chain sequence along with its context. The target antigen is unknown. The sample comes from a study of regulatory T cells. From germline, CDR1 is MNHEY and CDR2 SVGAGI. V shed 5 bases, J shed 2 bases, and the junction held 3 bases outside the gene matches. The CDR3 is made up of 15 amino acids. Amplification used 52 TRBV primers and 13 TRBJ primers. Data came from immunoSEQ multiplex PCR; TCRdb stores just in-frame clones and leaves some out. Among tens of thousands of clones listed, about nine tenths were seen once. The study's findings and limits: In CD3G-deficient patients, conventional CD4+ T cells were enriched for hydrophobic CDR3 residues at positions 6 and 7. In patients, unique TRB V-J pairs were restricted and V/J usage skewed, especially in Tregs.

Autoimmunity was present in every CD3G-deficient patient, worse in two. Patients, 2 to 39 years old, had expanded memory T-cell proportions. Regulatory (CD25-high CD127-low) and conventional (CD25-low CD127-high) CD4+ T cells were sorted separately. The source of this sequence is a person in their late teens or twenties with CD3G deficiency. The source material was conventional CD4+ T cells sorted from blood. This chain uses TRBV6-5 with TRBJ2-6, with 7 bases fitting TRBD1. The CDR3 sequence: CASSQTGAGANVLTF. The DNA of the CDR3 is TGTGCCAGCAGTCAAACAGGGGCTGGGGCCAACGTCCTGACTTTC.